Each of the 9 T cell receptor beta chains below was sequenced from the same sample in a study of shared clonotypes between healthy human individuals. Data came from immunoSEQ multiplex PCR; TCRdb stores just in-frame clones and leaves some out. This table has around 1.6 million clones, roughly 98% appearing once. Sequencing input: naive CD4+ T cells sorted from blood. Noted subset: CD45RA+ positively selected. These receptors were obtained from a man aged 25 to 40 in good health.

The CDR3 loop reads CASSPATSGSSNEQFF. CDR3 DNA sequence: TGTGCCAGCAGCCCAGCGACTAGCGGGAGTAGTAATGAGCAGTTCTTC. The genes are TRBV11-3 and TRBJ2-1, with 12 bases identical to TRBD2. J lost 7 bases, V lost 5 bases, and 9 bases had no gene match. This CDR3 region has 16 residues. The germline V gene has CDR1 SGHNT and CDR2 YENEEA.

On this clone: In the same sample, other DNA sequences code for this CDR3. V gene TRBV19 combines with J gene TRBJ1-5, with a weak D call TRBD1 (5 bases). This CDR3 has 12 residues. Germline V gene lookup returns CDR1 LNHDA and CDR2 SQIVND (reference sequence). V shed 3 bases and J shed 6 bases, with 6 bases lying between them. CDR3 coding DNA: TGTGCCAGTAGTATTAGGGGTCAGCCCCAGCATTTT. Amino acid sequence: CASSIRGQPQHF.

This sequence joins TRBV7-3 and TRBJ2-3; D is possibly TRBD2 (5 bases). The CDR3 length is 15 residues. CDR1 SGHTA and CDR2 FQGTGA come from the germline V gene. V gave up 5 bases and J gave up 1 base, with 13 bases separating them. In DNA, the CDR3 is TGTGCCAGCAGCCTCGGACCGCGGGGCACAGATACGCAGTATTTT. Amino acids: CASSLGPRGTDTQYF.

V is TRBV5-4 and J is TRBJ2-3; 7 nucleotides match TRBD1. The CDR3 is 18 residues long. Trimming removed 0 bases from V and 5 bases from J; junction bases left unmatched: 15. CDR1 is SGHNT, CDR2 YYREEE, per germline (reference sequence). The CDR3: CASSLGPGATGKGDTQYF. Written as DNA, the CDR3 is TGTGCCAGCAGCTTGGGTCCCGGGGCGACAGGGAAGGGAGATACGCAGTATTTT.

This clone was counted a single time. CDR3 sequence reads: CSVALSGDRGSYNEQFF. CDR3 coding DNA: TGCAGCGTTGCTCTTAGCGGGGACAGGGGGAGCTACAATGAGCAGTTCTTC. The rearrangement uses TRBV29-1 and TRBJ2-1; TRBD1 aligns across 11 bases. Trimming at V came to 4 bases and at J to 3 bases, leaving 11 bases not matched to a gene. This CDR3 contains 17 residues. Germline CDR1 and CDR2: SQVTM and ANQGSEA.

The rearrangement uses TRBV5-1 and TRBJ2-5; 14 positions match TRBD2. Germline CDR1 and CDR2: SGHRS and YFSETQ. J gave up 5 bases and V 1 base, and 7 bases lay outside the gene matches. The CDR3 runs to 17 residues. The CDR3 here is CASSLMGTSGSGETQYF. The DNA for the CDR3 is TGCGCCAGCAGCTTGATGGGGACTAGCGGGAGCGGTGAGACCCAGTACTTC.

This clone occurred once. The chain is built from TRBV29-1 and TRBJ1-2, with a weak D call TRBD1 (5 bases). From germline, CDR1 is SQVTM and CDR2 ANQGSEA. The CDR3 totals 10 residues. V gave up 6 bases and J gave up 8 bases, with 10 bases separating them. The CDR3 nucleotides are TGCAGCGTCGGGACGGAAGGCTACACCTTC. Amino acids: CSVGTEGYTF.

V gene TRBV6-5 combines with J gene TRBJ2-3; TRBD2 aligns across 9 bases. Germline loops: CDR1 MNHEY, CDR2 SVGAGI. With 6 bases clipped from V and 1 base from J, the junction kept 5 bases outside the gene matches. CDR3 length: 15 amino acids. DNA for the CDR3: TGTGCCAGCAGCGTTAGCGGGAGTGGCACAGATACGCAGTATTTT. Protein sequence: CASSVSGSGTDTQYF.

The genes are TRBV5-1 and TRBJ1-2, with 10 bases that match TRBD1. The V segment lost 4 bases and the J segment 6 bases; nucleotides outside the gene matches: 12. The germline V gene encodes CDR1 SGHRS and CDR2 YFSETQ. This CDR3 has 16 residues. CDR3 bases: TGCGCCAGCAGCCGCGGCACCGGGACAGGGGAAAATGGCTACACCTTC. This codes for CASSRGTGTGENGYTF. Together with reference TRBV5-1 and TRBJ1-2, the CDR3 gives the full variable domain: KAGVTQTPRYLIKTRGQQVTLSCSPISGHRSVSWYQQTPGQGLQFLFEYFSETQRNKGNFPGRFSGRQFSNSRSEMNVSTLELGDSALYLCASSRGTGTGENGYTFGSGTRLTVV.